These T cell receptor beta chains were read from a single sample in a study of T-cell reconstitution after alpha-beta-depleted transplantation in children. Each CDR3 protein is one row after TCRdb ran MiXCR on the PCR reads. This table has roughly 670,000 distinct CDR3 sequences, 13% appearing once. The sample was PBMCs, taken before TCRalphabeta/CD19-depleted stem cell transplant. The receptors come from a girl aged 2 to 9 with congenital amegakaryocytic thrombocytopenia, due to receive a stem cell transplant. Each CDR3 is given with its conserved first and last residue. The D gene is left open where the match is weak. Clone size appears in some rows only: once, few, many, or a class for an expanded clone.

V	D	J	size	DNA	CDR3
TRBV15	-	TRBJ1-5	-	TGTGCCACCAGCAAGGGGGTGCAGCCCCAGCATTTT	CATSKGVQPQHF
TRBV5-1	-	TRBJ2-2	-	TGCGCCAGCAGCTTGGTTCCTAGAAACACCGGGGAGCTGTTTTTT	CASSLVPRNTGELFF
TRBV10-3	TRBD2	TRBJ2-3	many	TGTGCCATCAATCCTAGCGGGAGCACAGATACGCAGTATTTT	CAINPSGSTDTQYF
TRBV28	TRBD2	TRBJ2-5	-	TGTGCCAGCAAAAGCGGGATAGAGACCCAGTACTTC	CASKSGIETQYF
TRBV28	-	TRBJ2-1	many	TGTGCCAGCAGTTTACTTCTTTCAGCGCAGTTCTTC	CASSLLLSAQFF
TRBV18	TRBD1	TRBJ2-1	few	TGTGCCAGCTCACCGGGCCAGGGGGCTGATGGTGAGCAGTTCTTC	CASSPGQGADGEQFF
TRBV6-1	-	TRBJ2-1	-	TGTGCCAGCAGTAATATTATAGCGGAGAAGCAGTTCTTC	CASSNIIAEKQFF
TRBV20-1	TRBD1	TRBJ2-1	-	TGCAGTGCTAGGGACCGGGACAGGGAAGTCAATGAGCAGTTCTTC	CSARDRDREVNEQFF
TRBV29-1	-	TRBJ1-2	-	TGCAGCGTTGAAAAAGGGAGGGTCGACTATGGCTACACCTTC	CSVEKGRVDYGYTF
TRBV4-2	TRBD1	TRBJ1-3	few	TGTGCCAGCAGCCCGACCGGGACAGGATACGAAGACTCTGGAAACACCATATATTTT	CASSPTGTGYEDSGNTIYF
TRBV6-5	-	TRBJ2-3	few	TGTGCCAGCAGTCACCGGGTCCTTCTCGATACGCAGTATTTT	CASSHRVLLDTQYF
TRBV12-3/TRBV12-4	TRBD2	TRBJ2-5	many	TGTGCCAGCAGTTTCCTGAGCGGGAGCGGAGAGACCCAGTACTTC	CASSFLSGSGETQYF
TRBV5-1	-	TRBJ2-1	-	TGCGCCAGCAGCCAAACGCTCTCCTACAATGAGCAGTTCTTC	CASSQTLSYNEQFF
TRBV29-1	-	TRBJ2-7	many	TGCAGCGTTTCGGACAGCTCCGGGCCGAGTGAGCAGTACTTC	CSVSDSSGPSEQYF
TRBV5-1	-	TRBJ2-6	few	TGCGCCAGCAGCTTGGACAGGGGAGGCTCTGGGGCCAACGTCCTGACTTTC	CASSLDRGGSGANVLTF
TRBV5-5	TRBD1	TRBJ1-5	many	TGTGCCAGCAGCTTGTTAGGGGGCGAGACGTCGGCTCAGCCCCAGCATTTT	CASSLLGGETSAQPQHF
TRBV10-3	-	TRBJ2-5	many	TGTGCCATCATGGGGGGGGGCGGAAAGACCCAGTACTTC	CAIMGGGGKTQYF
TRBV20-1	-	TRBJ2-1	many	TGCAGTGCTAGCGCCAATCCTAATGAGCAGTTCTTC	CSASANPNEQFF
TRBV11-2	-	TRBJ2-5	-	TGTGCCAGCAGCACAAGCAAGACGGGAGAAAGGATACACACACAAGAGACCCAGTACTTC	CASSTSKTGERIHTQETQYF
TRBV3-1	TRBD1	TRBJ1-5	-	TGTGCCAGCAGCCAAGGGCCTGGGACAGGGGACGCTCAGCAGCCCCAGCATTTT	CASSQGPGTGDAQQPQHF
TRBV28	-	TRBJ2-3	few	TGTGCCAGCAGTTTTCAGGGACACACAGATACGCAGTATTTT	CASSFQGHTDTQYF
TRBV30	TRBD2	TRBJ2-5	many	TGTGCCTTGTCTACTAGCGGGAACCAAGAGACCCAGTACTTC	CALSTSGNQETQYF
TRBV12-3/TRBV12-4	-	TRBJ2-7	few	TGTGCCAGCAGTAAGGGACGGAGCTCCTACGAGCAGTACTTC	CASSKGRSSYEQYF
TRBV15	TRBD2	TRBJ2-1	-	TGTGCCACCAGCAACCGGGACTACCCGGAGCAGTTCTTC	CATSNRDYPEQFF
TRBV2	-	TRBJ1-1	-	TGTGCCACCTTACAAGCTTTCTTT	CATLQAFF
TRBV29-1	-	TRBJ2-1	many	TGCAGCGTTGAGCCGGCCCCCGCGGTCGATGAGCAGTTCTTC	CSVEPAPAVDEQFF
TRBV20-1	-	TRBJ2-5	-	TGCAGTGCTAGCGTTGGGGGGCGGGAAGAGACCCAGTACTTC	CSASVGGREETQYF